This T cell receptor beta chain originates from a study of memory CD4+ T cells and cytomegalovirus serostatus. This table comes from immunoSEQ multiplex PCR, and its TCRdb copy is limited to in-frame clones, with some not included. The sample holds about 40,000 clones, roughly 77% seen once. V lost 0 bases to trimming and J lost 8 bases, with 14 bases between them. Germline V gene data show CDR1 as SGHNT and CDR2 as YYREEE (reference sequence). The length of the CDR3 is 14 residues. The sort gate was single viable CD3+CD4+CD8-CD45RO+ cells for memory CD4+ T cells. Serum IgG to CMV pp150, pp28, p38 and p52 defined serostatus.

Sequenced input: memory CD4+ T cells from blood. V gene TRBV5-4 combines with J gene TRBJ1-2; D is undetermined. The source is an adult in good health and CMV-seronegative. The DNA for the CDR3 is TGTGCCAGCAGCTTGGGGTCCAGCCGGGGAGGCTACACCTTC. Encoded protein: CASSLGSSRGGYTF.